This TCR beta chain was documented in a study of cytomegalovirus exposure and HLA in healthy donors listed by TCRdb under 2017. As for the study more broadly: According to an earlier analysis of 450 to 650 of the donors, some 170 million T cells yielded roughly 110 million unique TCR beta sequences and 250 to 350 Gb of sequence data. An early release that covered about 600 HLA-typed donors contained approximately 300 gigabases of sequencing data and tens of millions of unique TCR sequences. The genetic ancestry cluster associated with self-reported Caucasian donors included over 80% of the roughly 390 genotyped donors. The study aimed to test whether signatures of past pathogen exposure could be identified by cataloging public T cell receptors. The study used immunosequencing to profile the T cell repertoires of 600 to 850 subjects and linked those repertoires to cytomegalovirus serostatus. Along with the approximately 650-subject first cohort, a separate validation cohort of over a hundred different subjects was used. The study combined high-throughput TCR immunosequencing, statistical association of individual TCRs with disease status, and machine learning to predict cytomegalovirus infection status. A later analysis re-analyzed previously published TCR beta repertoires from 666 donors and added high-resolution HLA genotyping to study TCR occurrence patterns. The later analysis used no new phenotypic data to find candidate immune exposures, relying instead on TCR beta sequences and their occurrence across donors. To decide whether each TCR beta V gene segment behaved as functional or pseudogenic, an earlier analysis of some 540 of the donors relied on high-throughput TCR beta sequencing. Donor age, sex, ethnicity and CMV serostatus were collected together with the repertoire data. A later genetic analysis used genome-wide SNP genotypes for about 60% of the roughly 700 donors, treating that subset as a discovery cohort. All discovery cohort repertoires had been generated on a single sequencing platform. Class I and class II HLA loci were covered by the typing at four-digit resolution. Typing coverage differed by locus: A, B, C, DRB1 and DQB1 were typed in roughly 620-630 donors, DQA1 in about 550, DPA1 in nearly 610, and DPB1 in around 490. Because of strong linkage in the cohort, roughly 5 DR-DQ haplotypes were treated as single units for association and clustering. Across 398 genotyped donors of the cohort, an average of approximately 220,000 unique TCR beta nucleotide sequences per donor were sequenced, and approximately 17% of those sequences were non-productive. Broad study findings and their caveats: A further reported finding was that TCR beta sequences accurately predicted the HLA-A and HLA-B alleles for most subjects in the first cohort. The earlier analysis of approximately 540 of the donors excluded seventeen rarely observed V segments, including chromosome 9 orphons, because counts were too low. A total of 150 to 200 TCR beta chains were listed by the study as associated with cytomegalovirus. Across donors, most TCR sequences were observed very rarely, whereas some public TCRs were present in many individuals. An earlier analysis of around 500 of the donors showed that most TCR beta V segments appeared in productive rearrangements either about 87% or about 30% of the time, which broadly matched IMGT annotations. In a later analysis, HLA-associated TCR beta chains showed more clonal expansion and lower generation probabilities than non-associated chains that were equally common. In this cohort, only TCR beta chains were sequenced, and detectable features were limited by the absence of alpha or paired-chain data. Presence/absence analyses assumed roughly uniform sequencing depth across donors, an assumption that may not hold. Strong co-occurrence of HLA alleles, especially DR and DQ, made assigning TCR associations to individual alleles difficult. Because HLA typing was unavailable for some donors at each locus, only the typed subset was used in association tests. An association between a missense DCLRE1C variant and V-gene and J-gene trimming of TCR beta chains was found in a later genetic analysis and replicated in an independent cohort. The sequencing pipeline was judged likely to have produced a cluster of highly shared sequence variants as a technical artifact. In vitro tests confirmed that a few of the cytomegalovirus-associated TCR beta chains recognize cytomegalovirus antigens. According to a later genetic analysis, donors in an Asian-associated ancestry cluster had fewer N-insertions in productive TCRs than the approximately 630-donor mean. According to a later analysis, most CMV-associated TCR beta chains appeared to be HLA-restricted, and the HLA associations seemed to be driven largely by CMV exposure. A later analysis reported that several top co-occurrence clusters appeared linked to parvovirus B19, influenza, CMV and Epstein-Barr virus. According to the authors, the approach could potentially be generalized to other disease states and immunological phenotypes. According to a later analysis, TCR association rates differed among HLA loci, with DRB1 alleles showing the most associated TCRs and HLA-C alleles showing the fewest. Correlated functional status among segregating V segments might be attributable to linkage disequilibrium, but an unknown experimental factor could not be ruled out. In both the original and validation cohorts, the classifier was reported to diagnose cytomegalovirus status with high specificity and sensitivity. Specific HLA alleles were associated with 18,000 or so TCR beta sequences at a false discovery rate of 0.05 in a later analysis. For the cohort, immune exposure information was limited to CMV serostatus. Because the 87-base-pair reads could not distinguish some IMGT-functional V segments, including TRBV6-2 and TRBV6-3, those segments were excluded.

To note about this clone: Its antigen is still unknown. Base qualities were left out, and no much larger clone turns up one base away.

Library creation used the immunoSEQ multiplex PCR assay. A mixture of 60 forward primers for TCR Vbeta segments and 13 reverse primers for TCR Jbeta segments was used in the multiplex PCR. Amplification of the CDR3 region of rearranged TCR beta genes was performed with a multiplex PCR assay on genomic DNA. The Illumina HiSeq System was used to sequence the amplified TCR beta libraries as 87-base-pair reads. The authors' analysis ran thus. A later analysis counted around 72 million unique TCR beta chains across the 640 or so repertoires, and roughly 11 million of these chains were shared by at least two donors. To remove PCR and sequencing errors, raw reads were error-corrected and collapsed into unique sequences using a nearest-neighbor algorithm that merged closely related sequences. CDR3 sequences were aligned to IMGT reference sequences to assign V, D and J gene segments. For a sequence to be retained, a match of at least six nucleotides was required to both a V gene segment and a J gene segment. A rearrangement counted as productive if the CDR3 had no stop codons and remained in frame with V and J, and every other rearrangement counted as non-productive. Following IMGT convention, CDR3 was defined as the stretch from the second conserved V-encoded cysteine up to the conserved J-encoded phenylalanine. Sequences without an unambiguous match to a single V gene segment were excluded from the earlier analysis of over 500 of the donors. An earlier analysis of 500 to 600 of the donors classified V segments as functional when productive rearrangements were above 56.7% and as segregating when the standard deviation between donors was above 5%. A statistical classification framework was built for diagnosing cytomegalovirus status from the catalog of TCR beta chain sequences. V and J gene assignment, in a later analysis, came from comparing TCR nucleotide sequences with IMGT/GENE-DB human TR gene sequences. Using the TCRdist pipeline, a later analysis assigned CDR3 sequences along with most-parsimonious VDJ recombination scenarios. A later analysis defined each TCR beta chain by its CDR3 amino acid sequence plus V-gene family, and excluded reads lacking a unique V-gene family. In a later analysis, 500 to 700 highly shared, low-generation-probability nucleotide sequences were removed to address suspected cross-contamination and a sequencing artifact. In a later analysis, a clonal expansion index was calculated for each public chain from normalized within-repertoire ranks of inferred template counts. In a later analysis, generation probabilities were computed with a VDJ recombination model fitted to out-of-frame rearrangements, and the resulting probabilities were checked against IGoR. In a later analysis, hypergeometric tests were used to score TCR-TCR, TCR-HLA and TCR-CMV co-occurrence, with a repertoire-size bias correction applied to TCR pairs. False discovery rates were estimated in a later analysis by permuting HLA or CMV assignments 20 times. A later analysis grouped co-occurring TCRs with DBSCAN, adding TCRdist sequence similarity when clustering within HLA-allele-positive subsets. Repertoires with fewer than 30,000 or more than 120,000 public chains were left out of co-occurrence clustering, as were five repertoires with anomalous nucleotide sharing. TCRdb mirrors the immuneACCESS table, restricted to in-frame sequences. Some clones are absent from its copies; in checked studies, under half trace to an unresolved V gene, and the reason for the others is unknown. The DNA was the basis for D and trimming; V, J and clone size are from that table. The sample data list some 150,000 clones, and over 60% of these were observed just once. Over 0.6% of the sample goes to the ten largest clones.

For this chain, trimming is 0 bases at the V end and 7 bases at the J end, and the number of junction bases without a gene match is 8. Taken from the germline V gene (reference sequence), the CDR1 and CDR2 loops are SGHNT and YYREEE. Its CDR3 holds 18 amino acids, cysteine through phenylalanine. Left in the record is the CDR3 DNA by itself, 54 bases read in frame from the first base. The cohort was made up of approximately 670 healthy bone marrow donors. At the time of sampling, every cohort member was nominally healthy, though immune exposures that went unrecorded were likely present. The donor tested CMV seronegative, placing the donor among the approximately 360 seronegative members of the cohort. Each donor provided a peripheral blood sample, and peripheral blood mononuclear cells were used for TCR beta sequencing. The Qiagen DNeasy Blood Extraction Kit was used to extract genomic DNA from the blood cell samples.

The sequence derives from a male donor in good health and CMV-seronegative. The chain employs TRBV5-4 and TRBJ2-1; a stretch of 15 junction bases matches TRBD2. The sample comprised PBMCs. The CDR3 region reads CASSLVPGTSGRRNEQFF. The DNA reads TGTGCCAGCAGCTTGGTCCCGGGGACTAGCGGGAGGAGGAATGAGCAGTTCTTC.